This T cell receptor beta chain comes out of a study of blood T cell repertoires in COVID-19. Overall study: The United States, Italy and Spain supplied acute and convalescent COVID-19 samples. Sample material is recorded as cDNA or gDNA derived from T cells, B-cell-depleted T cells, or PBMCs.

The CDR3 covers 16 residues. Germline V gene data show CDR1 as SGHAT and CDR2 as FQNNGV. The ends lost 0 bases at V and 1 base at J; junction bases unmatched: 5. There are a few counts of this clone. Authors' processing steps: From reference gene primer amplification, estimates of nucleated cell counts were derived. Measured with immunoSEQ multiplex PCR; TCRdb has only the in-frame clones, and not every one. That table is the source of V, J and clone size, and D and trimming were worked out from the DNA. The sample includes fewer than 200,000 clones, less than 85% of them seen just once. Sample: peripheral blood. The TCR was taken from a human donor in a cohort sampled during active COVID-19. The gene calls are TRBV11-2 and TRBJ2-5; 7 bases match TRBD2. Here the CDR3 DNA reads TGTGCCAGCAGCTTAGAGCTCGGGGGGACCCAAGAGACCCAGTACTTC. The encoded protein is CASSLELGGTQETQYF. Full variable domain (rest looked up from reference TRBV11-2 and TRBJ2-5): EAGVAQSPRYKIIEKRQSVAFWCNPISGHATLYWYQQILGQGPKLLIQFQNNGVVDDSQLPKDRFSAERLKGVDSTLKIQPAKLEDSAVYLCASSLELGGTQETQYFGPGTRLLVL.